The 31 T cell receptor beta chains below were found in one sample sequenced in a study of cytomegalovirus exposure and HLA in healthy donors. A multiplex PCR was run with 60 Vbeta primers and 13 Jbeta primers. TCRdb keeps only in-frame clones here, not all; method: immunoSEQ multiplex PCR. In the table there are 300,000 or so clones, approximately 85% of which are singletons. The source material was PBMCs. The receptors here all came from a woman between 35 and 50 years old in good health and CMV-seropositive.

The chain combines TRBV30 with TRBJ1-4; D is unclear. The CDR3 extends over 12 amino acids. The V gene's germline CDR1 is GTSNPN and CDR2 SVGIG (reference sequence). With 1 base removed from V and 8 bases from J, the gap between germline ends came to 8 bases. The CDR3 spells CAWSEEAEKLFF. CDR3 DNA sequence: TGTGCCTGGAGTGAAGAGGCAGAAAAACTGTTTTTT.

This chain's CDR3 is CASSAFQAPGELFF. In nucleotides, the CDR3 is TGTGCCAGCAGCGCATTCCAAGCCCCGGGGGAGCTGTTTTTT. The rearrangement links TRBV5-8 to TRBJ2-2; no clear D. Germline values: CDR1 SGHTS, CDR2 YDEGEE. The CDR3 spans 14 residues. Trimming removed 4 bases from V and 8 bases from J, with 15 bases in between.

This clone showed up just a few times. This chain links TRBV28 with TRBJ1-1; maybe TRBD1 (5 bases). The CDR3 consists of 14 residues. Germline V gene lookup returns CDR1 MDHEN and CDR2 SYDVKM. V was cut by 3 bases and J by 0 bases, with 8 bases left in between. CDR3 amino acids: CASSLGGVNTEAFF. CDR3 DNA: TGTGCCAGCAGTTTGGGGGGGGTGAACACTGAAGCTTTCTTT.

The CDR3 sequence: CASSLTGSGGTDTQYF. For the CDR3, the DNA is TGTGCCAGCAGCTTGACCGGGAGTGGGGGCACAGATACGCAGTATTTT. This chain joins TRBV7-3 and TRBJ2-3, with D possibly matching TRBD2 (6 bases). V lost 3 bases and J lost 1, with 14 bases in between. The CDR3 runs to 16 residues. The V gene's germline CDR1 is SGHTA and CDR2 FQGTGA.

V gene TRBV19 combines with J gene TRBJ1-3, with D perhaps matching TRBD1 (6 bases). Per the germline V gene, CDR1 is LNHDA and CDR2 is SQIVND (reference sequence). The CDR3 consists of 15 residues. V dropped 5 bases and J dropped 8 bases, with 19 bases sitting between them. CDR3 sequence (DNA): TGTGCCAGTAGTCCCGGGACACAGGGCGGAGACACCATATATTTT. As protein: CASSPGTQGGDTIYF.

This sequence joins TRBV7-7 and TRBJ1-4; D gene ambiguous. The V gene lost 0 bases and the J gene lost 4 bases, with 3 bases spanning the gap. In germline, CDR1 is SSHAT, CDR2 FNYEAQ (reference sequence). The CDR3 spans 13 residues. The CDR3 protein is CASSLARNEKLFF. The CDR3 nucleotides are TGTGCCAGCAGCTTAGCTCGTAATGAAAAACTGTTTTTT. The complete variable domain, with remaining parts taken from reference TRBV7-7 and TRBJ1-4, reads GAGVSQSPRYKVTKRGQDVTLRCDPISSHATLYWYQQALGQGPEFLTYFNYEAQPDKSGLPSDRFSAERPEGSISTLTIQRTEQRDSAMYRCASSLARNEKLFFGSGTQLSVL.

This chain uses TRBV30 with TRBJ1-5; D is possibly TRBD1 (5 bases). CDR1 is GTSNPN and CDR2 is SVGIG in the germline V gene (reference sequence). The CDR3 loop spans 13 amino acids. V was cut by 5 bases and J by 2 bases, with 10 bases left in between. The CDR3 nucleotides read TGTGCCTGGGGGGGAGGTGGCAATCAGCCCCAGCATTTT. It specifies CAWGGGGNQPQHF.

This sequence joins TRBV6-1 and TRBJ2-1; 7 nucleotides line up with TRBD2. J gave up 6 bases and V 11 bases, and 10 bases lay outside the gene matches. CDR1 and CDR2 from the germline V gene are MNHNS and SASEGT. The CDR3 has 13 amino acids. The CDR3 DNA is TGTGCCGGCCGCGGGAGTTCGCCCAATGAGCAGTTCTTC. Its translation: CAGRGSSPNEQFF.

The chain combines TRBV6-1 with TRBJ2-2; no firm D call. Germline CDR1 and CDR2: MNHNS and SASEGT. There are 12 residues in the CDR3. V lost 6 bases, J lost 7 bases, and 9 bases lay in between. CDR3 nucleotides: TGTGCCAGCAGAATCCCCTTCGGGGAGCTGTTTTTT. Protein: CASRIPFGELFF.

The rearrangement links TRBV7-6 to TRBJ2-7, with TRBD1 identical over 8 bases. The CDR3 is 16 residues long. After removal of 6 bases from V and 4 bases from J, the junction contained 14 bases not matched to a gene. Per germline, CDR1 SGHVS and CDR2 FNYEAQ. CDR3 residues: CASSFLEQGAVYEQYF. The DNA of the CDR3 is TGTGCCAGCAGTTTCCTCGAGCAGGGGGCAGTTTACGAGCAGTACTTC.

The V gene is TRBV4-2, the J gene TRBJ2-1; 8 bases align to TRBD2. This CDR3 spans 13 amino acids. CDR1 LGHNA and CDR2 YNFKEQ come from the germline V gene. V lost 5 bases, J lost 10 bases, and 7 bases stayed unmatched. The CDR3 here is CASSSGLGGEQFF. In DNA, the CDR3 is TGTGCCAGCAGCTCGGGACTAGGAGGGGAGCAGTTCTTC.

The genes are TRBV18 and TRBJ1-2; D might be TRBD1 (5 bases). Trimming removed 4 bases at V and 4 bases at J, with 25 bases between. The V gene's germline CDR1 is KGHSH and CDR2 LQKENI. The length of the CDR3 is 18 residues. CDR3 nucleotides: TGTGCCAGCTCACAAAAAGGGGTCTCGGTGGCAGGCGGCTATGGCTACACCTTC. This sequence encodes CASSQKGVSVAGGYGYTF.

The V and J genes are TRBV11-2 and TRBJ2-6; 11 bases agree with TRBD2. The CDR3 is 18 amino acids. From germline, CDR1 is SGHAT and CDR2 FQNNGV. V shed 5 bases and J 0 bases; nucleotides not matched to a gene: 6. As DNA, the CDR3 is TGTGCCAGCAGCCGGGGACTAGCGGATATCTCTGGGGCCAACGTCCTGACTTTC. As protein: CASSRGLADISGANVLTF.

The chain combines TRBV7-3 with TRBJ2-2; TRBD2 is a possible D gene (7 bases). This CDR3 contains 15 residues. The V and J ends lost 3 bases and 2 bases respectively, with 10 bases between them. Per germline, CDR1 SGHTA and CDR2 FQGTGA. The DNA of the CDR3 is TGTGCCAGCAGCTTGGGGGGGGCAAACACCGGGGAGCTGTTTTTT. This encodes CASSLGGANTGELFF.

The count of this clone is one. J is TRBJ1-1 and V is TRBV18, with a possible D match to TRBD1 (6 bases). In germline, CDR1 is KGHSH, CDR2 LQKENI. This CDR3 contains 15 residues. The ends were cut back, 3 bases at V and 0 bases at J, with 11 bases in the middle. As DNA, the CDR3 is TGTGCCAGCTCACCGGCCCAGGGGATGAACACTGAAGCTTTCTTT. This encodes CASSPAQGMNTEAFF.

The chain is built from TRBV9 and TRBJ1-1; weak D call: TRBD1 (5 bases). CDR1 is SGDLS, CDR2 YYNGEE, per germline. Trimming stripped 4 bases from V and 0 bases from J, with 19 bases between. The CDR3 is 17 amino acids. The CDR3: CASSSPLGGGMNTEAFF. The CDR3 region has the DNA TGTGCCAGCAGCTCACCTTTGGGGGGGGGTATGAACACTGAAGCTTTCTTT.

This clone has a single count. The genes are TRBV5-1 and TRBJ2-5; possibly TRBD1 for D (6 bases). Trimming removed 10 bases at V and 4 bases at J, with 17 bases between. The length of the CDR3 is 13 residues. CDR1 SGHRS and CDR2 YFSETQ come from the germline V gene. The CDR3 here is CAWGQHLGETQYF. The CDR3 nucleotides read TGCGCCTGGGGGCAGCACCTGGGAGAGACCCAGTACTTC.

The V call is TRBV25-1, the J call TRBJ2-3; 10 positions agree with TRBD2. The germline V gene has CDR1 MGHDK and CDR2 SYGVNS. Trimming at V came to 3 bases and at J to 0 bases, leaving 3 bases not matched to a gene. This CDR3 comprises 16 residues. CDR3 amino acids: CASSEGTSESTDTQYF. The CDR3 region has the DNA TGTGCCAGCAGTGAGGGGACTAGCGAGAGCACAGATACGCAGTATTTT.

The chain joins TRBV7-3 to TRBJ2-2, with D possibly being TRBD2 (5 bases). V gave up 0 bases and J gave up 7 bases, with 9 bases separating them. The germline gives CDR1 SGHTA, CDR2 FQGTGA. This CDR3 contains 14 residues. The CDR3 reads CASSLTGEYGELFF. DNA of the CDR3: TGTGCCAGCAGCTTAACGGGAGAATACGGGGAGCTGTTTTTT.

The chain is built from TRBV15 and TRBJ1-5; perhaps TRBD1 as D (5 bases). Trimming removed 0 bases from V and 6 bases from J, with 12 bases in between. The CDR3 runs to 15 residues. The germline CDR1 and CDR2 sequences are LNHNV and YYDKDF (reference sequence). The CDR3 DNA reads TGTGCCACCAGCAGAGATAGGGGATTCCGTCAGCCCCAGCATTTT. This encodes CATSRDRGFRQPQHF.

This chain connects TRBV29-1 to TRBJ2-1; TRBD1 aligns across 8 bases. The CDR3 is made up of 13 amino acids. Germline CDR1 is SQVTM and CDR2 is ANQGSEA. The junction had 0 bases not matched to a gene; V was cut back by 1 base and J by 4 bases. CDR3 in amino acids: CSVEGTGYNEQFF. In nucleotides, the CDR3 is TGCAGCGTTGAAGGGACAGGGTACAATGAGCAGTTCTTC.

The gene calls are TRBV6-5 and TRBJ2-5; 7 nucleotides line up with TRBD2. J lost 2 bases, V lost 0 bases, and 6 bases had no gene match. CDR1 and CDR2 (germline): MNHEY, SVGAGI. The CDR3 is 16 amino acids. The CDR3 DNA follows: TGTGCCAGCAGTTACTCGAGCGGGATTGGACAAGAGACCCAGTACTTC. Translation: CASSYSSGIGQETQYF.

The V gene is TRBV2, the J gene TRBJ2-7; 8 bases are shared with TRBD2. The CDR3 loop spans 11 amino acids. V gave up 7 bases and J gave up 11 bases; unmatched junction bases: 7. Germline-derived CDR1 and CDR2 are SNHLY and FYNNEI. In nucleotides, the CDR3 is TGTGCCAGCAAAGGTAGCGGGAAGAAGTACTTC. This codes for CASKGSGKKYF. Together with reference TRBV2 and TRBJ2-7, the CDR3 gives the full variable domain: EPEVTQTPSHQVTQMGQEVILRCVPISNHLYFYWYRQILGQKVEFLVSFYNNEISEKSEIFDDQFSVERPDGSNFTLKIRSTKLEDSAMYFCASKGSGKKYFGPGTRLTVT.

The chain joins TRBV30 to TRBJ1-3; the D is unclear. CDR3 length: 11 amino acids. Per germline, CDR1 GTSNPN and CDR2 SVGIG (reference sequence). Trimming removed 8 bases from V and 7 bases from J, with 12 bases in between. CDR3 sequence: CAQDAGNTIYF. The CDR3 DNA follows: TGTGCCCAAGATGCGGGGAACACCATATATTTT. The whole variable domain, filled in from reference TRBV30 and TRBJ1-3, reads SQTIHQWPATLVQPVGSPLSLECTVEGTSNPNLYWYRQAAGRGLQLLFYSVGIGQISSEVPQNLSASRPQDRQFILSSKKLLLSDSGFYLCAQDAGNTIYFGEGSWLTVV.

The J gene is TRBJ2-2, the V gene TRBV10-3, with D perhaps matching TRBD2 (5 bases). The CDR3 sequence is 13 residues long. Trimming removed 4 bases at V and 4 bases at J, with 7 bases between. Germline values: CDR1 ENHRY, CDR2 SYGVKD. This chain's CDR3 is CAISGAVTGELFF. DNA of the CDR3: TGTGCCATCAGTGGAGCGGTCACCGGGGAGCTGTTTTTT.

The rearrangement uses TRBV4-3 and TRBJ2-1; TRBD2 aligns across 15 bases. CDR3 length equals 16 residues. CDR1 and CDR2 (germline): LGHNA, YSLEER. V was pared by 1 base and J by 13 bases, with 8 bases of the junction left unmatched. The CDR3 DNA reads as TGCGCCAGCAGCCAAGGGACTAGCGGGAGGGCACTTGAACAGTTCTTC. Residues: CASSQGTSGRALEQFF.

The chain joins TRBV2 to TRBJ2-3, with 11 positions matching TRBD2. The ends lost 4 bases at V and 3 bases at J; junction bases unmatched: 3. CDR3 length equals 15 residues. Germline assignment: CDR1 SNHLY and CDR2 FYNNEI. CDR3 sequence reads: CASSGSGRATDTQYF. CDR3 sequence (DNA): TGTGCCAGCAGTGGTAGCGGGAGGGCTACAGATACGCAGTATTTT.

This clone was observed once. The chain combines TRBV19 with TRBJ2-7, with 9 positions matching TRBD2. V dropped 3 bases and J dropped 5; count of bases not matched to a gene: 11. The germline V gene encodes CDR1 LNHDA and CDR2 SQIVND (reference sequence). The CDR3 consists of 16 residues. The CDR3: CASSIISGSGSHEQYF. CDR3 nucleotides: TGTGCCAGTAGTATTATATCGGGTAGCGGGAGCCACGAGCAGTACTTC.

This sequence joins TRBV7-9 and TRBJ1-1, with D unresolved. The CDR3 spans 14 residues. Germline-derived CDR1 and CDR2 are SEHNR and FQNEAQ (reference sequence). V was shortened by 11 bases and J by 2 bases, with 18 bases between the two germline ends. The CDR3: CAHGEEALNTEAFF. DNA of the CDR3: TGTGCCCATGGAGAAGAAGCCCTAAACACTGAAGCTTTCTTT.

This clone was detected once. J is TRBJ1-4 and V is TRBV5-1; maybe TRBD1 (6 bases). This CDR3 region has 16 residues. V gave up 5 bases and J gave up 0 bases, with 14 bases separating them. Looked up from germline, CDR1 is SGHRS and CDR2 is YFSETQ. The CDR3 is CASRAGTFSTNEKLFF. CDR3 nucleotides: TGCGCCAGCAGGGCCGGGACATTCTCAACTAATGAAAAACTGTTTTTT.

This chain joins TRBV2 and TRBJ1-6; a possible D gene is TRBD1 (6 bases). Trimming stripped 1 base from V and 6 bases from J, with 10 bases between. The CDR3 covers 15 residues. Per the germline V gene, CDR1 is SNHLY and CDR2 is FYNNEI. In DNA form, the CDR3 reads TGTGCCAGCAGTGAAGGAGGCAGGGGTAATTCACCCCTCCACTTT. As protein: CASSEGGRGNSPLHF.